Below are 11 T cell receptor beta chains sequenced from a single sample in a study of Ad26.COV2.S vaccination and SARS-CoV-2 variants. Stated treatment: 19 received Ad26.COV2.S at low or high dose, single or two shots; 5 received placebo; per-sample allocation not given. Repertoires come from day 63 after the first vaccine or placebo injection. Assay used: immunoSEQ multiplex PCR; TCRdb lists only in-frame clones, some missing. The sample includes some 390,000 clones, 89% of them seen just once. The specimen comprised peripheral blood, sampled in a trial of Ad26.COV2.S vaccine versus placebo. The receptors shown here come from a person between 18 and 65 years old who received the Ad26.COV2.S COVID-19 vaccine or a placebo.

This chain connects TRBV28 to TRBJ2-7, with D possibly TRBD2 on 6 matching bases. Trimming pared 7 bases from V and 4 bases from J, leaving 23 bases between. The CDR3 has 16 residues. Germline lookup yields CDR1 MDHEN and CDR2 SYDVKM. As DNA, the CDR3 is TGTGCCAGCACTTTGGGGGGTGCGGCCGATTTATACGAGCAGTACTTC. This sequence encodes CASTLGGAADLYEQYF.

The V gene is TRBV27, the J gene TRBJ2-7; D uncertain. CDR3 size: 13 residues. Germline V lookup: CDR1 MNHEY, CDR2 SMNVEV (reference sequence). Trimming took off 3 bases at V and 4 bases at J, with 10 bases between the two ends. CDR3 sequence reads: CASSFSLAYEQYF. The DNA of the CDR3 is TGTGCCAGCAGTTTTTCTCTGGCTTACGAGCAGTACTTC.

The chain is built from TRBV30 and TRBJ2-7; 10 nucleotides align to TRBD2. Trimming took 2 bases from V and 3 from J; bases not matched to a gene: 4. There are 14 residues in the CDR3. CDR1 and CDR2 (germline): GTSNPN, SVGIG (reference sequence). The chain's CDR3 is CAWSRIAGGYEQYF. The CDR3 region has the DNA TGTGCCTGGAGTAGAATAGCGGGAGGCTACGAGCAGTACTTC.

Here the CDR3 DNA reads TGTGCCAGCAGCTTAAAGCCCTCCCCACCGTACAATGAGCAGTTCTTC. Translated, it gives CASSLKPSPPYNEQFF. This rearrangement joins TRBV7-3 to TRBJ2-1; no firm D call. Trimming removed 1 base at V and 4 bases at J, with 14 bases between. In germline, CDR1 is SGHTA, CDR2 FQGTGA. The CDR3 is 16 amino acids.

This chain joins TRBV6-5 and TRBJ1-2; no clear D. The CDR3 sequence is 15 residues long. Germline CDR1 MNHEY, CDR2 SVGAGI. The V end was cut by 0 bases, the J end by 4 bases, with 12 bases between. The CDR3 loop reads CASSYSRRYSYGYTF. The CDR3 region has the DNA TGTGCCAGCAGTTACTCTCGGAGGTACTCCTATGGCTACACCTTC.

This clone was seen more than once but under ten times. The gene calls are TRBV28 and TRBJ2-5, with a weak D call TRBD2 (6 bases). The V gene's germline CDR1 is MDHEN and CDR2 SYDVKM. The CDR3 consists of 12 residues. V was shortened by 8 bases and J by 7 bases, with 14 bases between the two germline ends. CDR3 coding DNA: TGTGCCAGCGGGAGGAAGGTGGGGACCCAGTACTTC. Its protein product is CASGRKVGTQYF. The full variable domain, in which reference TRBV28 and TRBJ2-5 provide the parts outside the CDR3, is DVKVTQSSRYLVKRTGEKVFLECVQDMDHENMFWYRQDPGLGLRLIYFSYDVKMKEKGDIPEGYSVSREKKERFSLILESASTNQTSMYLCASGRKVGTQYFGPGTRLLVL.

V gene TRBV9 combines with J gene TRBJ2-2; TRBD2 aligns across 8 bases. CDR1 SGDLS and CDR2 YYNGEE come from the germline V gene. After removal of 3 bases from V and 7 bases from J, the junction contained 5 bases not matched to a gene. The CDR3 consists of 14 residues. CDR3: CASSARLAIGELFF. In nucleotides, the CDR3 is TGTGCCAGCAGCGCCCGACTAGCGATCGGGGAGCTGTTTTTT.

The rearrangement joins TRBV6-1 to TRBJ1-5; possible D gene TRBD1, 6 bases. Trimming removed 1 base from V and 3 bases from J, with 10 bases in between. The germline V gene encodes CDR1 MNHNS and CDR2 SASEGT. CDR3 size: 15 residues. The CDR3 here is CASSEGGGPNQPQHF. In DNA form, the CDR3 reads TGTGCCAGCAGTGAAGGTGGGGGCCCCAATCAGCCCCAGCATTTT.

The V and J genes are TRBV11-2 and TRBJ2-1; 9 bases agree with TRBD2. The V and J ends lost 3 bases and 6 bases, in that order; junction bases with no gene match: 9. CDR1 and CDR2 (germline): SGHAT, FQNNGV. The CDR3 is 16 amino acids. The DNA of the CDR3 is TGTGCCAGCAGCTTTCAGGGGCTAGCGGGGCGCAATGAGCAGTTCTTC. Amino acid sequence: CASSFQGLAGRNEQFF. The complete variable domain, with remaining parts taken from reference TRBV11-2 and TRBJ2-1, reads EAGVAQSPRYKIIEKRQSVAFWCNPISGHATLYWYQQILGQGPKLLIQFQNNGVVDDSQLPKDRFSAERLKGVDSTLKIQPAKLEDSAVYLCASSFQGLAGRNEQFFGPGTRLTVL.

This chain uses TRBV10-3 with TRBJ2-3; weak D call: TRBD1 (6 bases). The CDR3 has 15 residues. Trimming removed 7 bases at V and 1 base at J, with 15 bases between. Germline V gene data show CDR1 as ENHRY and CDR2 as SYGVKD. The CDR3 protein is CAITSQGGGTDTQYF. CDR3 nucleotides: TGTGCCATCACATCACAGGGTGGGGGCACAGATACGCAGTATTTT.

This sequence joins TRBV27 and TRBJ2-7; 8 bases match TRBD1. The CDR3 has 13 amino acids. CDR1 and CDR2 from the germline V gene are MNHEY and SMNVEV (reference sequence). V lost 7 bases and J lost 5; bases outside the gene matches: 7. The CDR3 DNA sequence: TGTGCCAGCAATCCGCAGGGGGCGCACGAGCAGTACTTC. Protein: CASNPQGAHEQYF.